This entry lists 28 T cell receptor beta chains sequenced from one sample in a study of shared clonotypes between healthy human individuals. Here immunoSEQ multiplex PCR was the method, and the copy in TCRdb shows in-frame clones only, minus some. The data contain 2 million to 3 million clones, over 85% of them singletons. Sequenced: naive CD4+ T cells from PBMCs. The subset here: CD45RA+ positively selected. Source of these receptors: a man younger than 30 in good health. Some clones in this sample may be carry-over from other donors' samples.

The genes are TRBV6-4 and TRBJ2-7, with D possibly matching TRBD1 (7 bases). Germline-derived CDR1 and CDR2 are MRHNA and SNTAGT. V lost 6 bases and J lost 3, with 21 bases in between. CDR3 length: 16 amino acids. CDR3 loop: CASRPTEAGGYYEQYF. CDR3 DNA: TGTGCCAGCAGACCTACTGAGGCAGGGGGGTACTACGAGCAGTACTTC.

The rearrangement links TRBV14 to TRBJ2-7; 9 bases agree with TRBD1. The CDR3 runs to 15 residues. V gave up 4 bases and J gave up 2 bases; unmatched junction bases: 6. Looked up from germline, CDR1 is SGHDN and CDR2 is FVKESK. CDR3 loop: CASSPNRGQAYEQYF. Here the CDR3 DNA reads TGTGCCAGCAGCCCAAACAGGGGGCAAGCCTACGAGCAGTACTTC.

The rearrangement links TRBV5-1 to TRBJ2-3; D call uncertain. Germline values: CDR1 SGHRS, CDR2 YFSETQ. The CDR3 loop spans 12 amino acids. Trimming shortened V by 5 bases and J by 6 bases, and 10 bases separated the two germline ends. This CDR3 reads CASRLAADTQYF. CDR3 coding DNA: TGCGCCAGCAGGCTCGCTGCCGATACGCAGTATTTT.

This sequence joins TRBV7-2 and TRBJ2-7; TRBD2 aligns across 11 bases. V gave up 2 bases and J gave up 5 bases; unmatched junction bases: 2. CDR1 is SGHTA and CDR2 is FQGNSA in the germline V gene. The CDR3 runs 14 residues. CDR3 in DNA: TGTGCCAGCAGCTTATTAGCGGGAGGGGACGAGCAGTACTTC. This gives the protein CASSLLAGGDEQYF.

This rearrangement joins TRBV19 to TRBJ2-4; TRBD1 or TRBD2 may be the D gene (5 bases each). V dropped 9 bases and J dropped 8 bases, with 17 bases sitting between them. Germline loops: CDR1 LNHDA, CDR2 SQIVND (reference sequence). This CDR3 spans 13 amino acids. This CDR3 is CASGTGNDYIQYF. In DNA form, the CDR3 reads TGTGCCAGCGGGACGGGTAATGATTACATTCAGTACTTC.

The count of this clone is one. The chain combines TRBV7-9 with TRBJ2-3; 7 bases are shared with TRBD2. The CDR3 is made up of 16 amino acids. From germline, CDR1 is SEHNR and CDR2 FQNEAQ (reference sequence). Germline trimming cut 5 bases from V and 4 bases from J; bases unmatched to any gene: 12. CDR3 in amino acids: CASSRLGGRLADTQYF. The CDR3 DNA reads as TGTGCCAGCAGCCGCCTGGGCGGGAGATTAGCAGATACGCAGTATTTT.

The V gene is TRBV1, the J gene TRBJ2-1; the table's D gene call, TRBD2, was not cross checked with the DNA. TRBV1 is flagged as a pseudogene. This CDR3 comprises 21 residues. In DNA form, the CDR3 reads TGCACCGGCTCTGGGTGGTCCGGGACTAGCGGGAGGGCCGGTCGCTGCAATGAGCAGTTCTTC. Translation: CTGSGWSGTSGRAGRCNEQFF.

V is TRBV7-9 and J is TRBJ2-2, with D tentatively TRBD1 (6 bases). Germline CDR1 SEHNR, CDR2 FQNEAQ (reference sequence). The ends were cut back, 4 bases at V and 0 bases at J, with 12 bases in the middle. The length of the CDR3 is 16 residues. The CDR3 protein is CASSSTGTTNTGELFF. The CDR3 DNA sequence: TGTGCCAGCAGCTCTACCGGGACAACGAACACCGGGGAGCTGTTTTTT.

The CDR3 sequence: CASSLESGGDGYTF. The CDR3 DNA sequence: TGCGCCAGCAGCTTAGAATCCGGGGGCGATGGCTACACCTTC. The V and J genes are TRBV5-1 and TRBJ1-2, with a tentative D call TRBD1 (6 bases). The CDR3 is made up of 14 amino acids. Trimming stripped 2 bases from V and 6 bases from J, with 14 bases between. Germline values: CDR1 SGHRS, CDR2 YFSETQ.

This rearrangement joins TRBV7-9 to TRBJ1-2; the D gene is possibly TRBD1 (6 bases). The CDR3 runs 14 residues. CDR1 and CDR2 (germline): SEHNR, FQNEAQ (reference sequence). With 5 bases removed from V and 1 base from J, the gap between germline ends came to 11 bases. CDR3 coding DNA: TGTGCCAGCAGCCCCCTGGACAGTAACTATGGCTACACCTTC. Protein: CASSPLDSNYGYTF.

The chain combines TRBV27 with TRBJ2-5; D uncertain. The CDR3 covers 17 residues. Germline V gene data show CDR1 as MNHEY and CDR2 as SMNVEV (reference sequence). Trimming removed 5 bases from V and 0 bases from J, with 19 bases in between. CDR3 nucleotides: TGTGCCAGCAGTCCCATCCTCTACTCCATAAACCAAGAGACCCAGTACTTC. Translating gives CASSPILYSINQETQYF.

The CDR3 coding sequence is TGTGCCAGCAGTGAACCCCCCGGGGAGCTGTTTTTT. Protein sequence: CASSEPPGELFF. The chain has TRBV2 and TRBJ2-2; D is undetermined. The germline gives CDR1 SNHLY, CDR2 FYNNEI. This CDR3 is built from 12 residues. V dropped 2 bases and J dropped 6 bases, with 4 bases sitting between them.

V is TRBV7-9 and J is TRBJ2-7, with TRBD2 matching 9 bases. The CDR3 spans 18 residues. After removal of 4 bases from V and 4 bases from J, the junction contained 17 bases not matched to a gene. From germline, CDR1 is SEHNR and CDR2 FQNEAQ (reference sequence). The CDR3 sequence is CASSSNGPLSGRVYEQYF. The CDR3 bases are TGTGCCAGCAGCTCCAACGGCCCCCTTAGCGGGAGAGTTTACGAGCAGTACTTC.

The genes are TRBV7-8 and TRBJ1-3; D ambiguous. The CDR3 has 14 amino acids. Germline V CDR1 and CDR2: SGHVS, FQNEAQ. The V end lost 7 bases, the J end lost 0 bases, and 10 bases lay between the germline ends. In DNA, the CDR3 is TGTGCCAGCACCGACGGACGCTCTGGAAACACCATATATTTT. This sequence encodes CASTDGRSGNTIYF.

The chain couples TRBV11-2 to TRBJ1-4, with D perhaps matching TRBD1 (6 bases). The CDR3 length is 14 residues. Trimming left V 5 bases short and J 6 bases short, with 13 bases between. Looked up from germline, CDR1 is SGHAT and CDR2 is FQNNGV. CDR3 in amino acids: CASSIGGIDEKLFF. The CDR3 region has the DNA TGTGCCAGCAGCATAGGGGGTATTGATGAAAAACTGTTTTTT.

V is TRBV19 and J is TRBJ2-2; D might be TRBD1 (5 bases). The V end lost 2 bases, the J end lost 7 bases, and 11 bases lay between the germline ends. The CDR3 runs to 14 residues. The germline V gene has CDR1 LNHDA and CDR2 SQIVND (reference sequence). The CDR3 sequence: CASSITRVVGELFF. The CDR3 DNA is TGTGCCAGTAGTATAACCAGGGTGGTCGGGGAGCTGTTTTTT.

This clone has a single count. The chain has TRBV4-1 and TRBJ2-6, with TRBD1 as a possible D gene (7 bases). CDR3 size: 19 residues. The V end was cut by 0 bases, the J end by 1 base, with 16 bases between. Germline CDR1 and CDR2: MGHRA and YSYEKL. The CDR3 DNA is TGCGCCAGCAGCCAAGACCTCGCGGGACAGATATCTGGGGCCAACGTCCTGACTTTC. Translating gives CASSQDLAGQISGANVLTF.

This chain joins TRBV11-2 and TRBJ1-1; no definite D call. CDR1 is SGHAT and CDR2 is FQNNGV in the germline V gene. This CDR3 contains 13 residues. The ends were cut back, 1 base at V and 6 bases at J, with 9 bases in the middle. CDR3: CASSLVLDAEAFF. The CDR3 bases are TGTGCCAGCAGCTTAGTATTGGATGCTGAAGCTTTCTTT. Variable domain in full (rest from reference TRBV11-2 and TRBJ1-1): EAGVAQSPRYKIIEKRQSVAFWCNPISGHATLYWYQQILGQGPKLLIQFQNNGVVDDSQLPKDRFSAERLKGVDSTLKIQPAKLEDSAVYLCASSLVLDAEAFFGQGTRLTVV.

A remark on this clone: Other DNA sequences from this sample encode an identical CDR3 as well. The CDR3 DNA sequence: TGTGCCAGCAGTGAGGGGGGCACAGATACGCAGTATTTT. It specifies CASSEGGTDTQYF. The V call is TRBV6-1, the J call TRBJ2-3, with D perhaps TRBD1 or TRBD2 (5 bases each). CDR1 is MNHNS and CDR2 is SASEGT in the germline V gene. This CDR3 is 13 amino acids long. V lost 3 bases, J lost 1 base, and 5 bases lay in between.

The CDR3 sequence is CASSLAIGDNEKLFF. Here the CDR3 DNA reads TGCGCCAGCAGCTTGGCCATAGGGGATAATGAAAAACTGTTTTTT. The J gene is TRBJ1-4, the V gene TRBV5-1; D is possibly TRBD1 (5 bases). Germline V gives CDR1 SGHRS, CDR2 YFSETQ. V shed 0 bases and J shed 4 bases, with 10 bases lying between them. There are 15 residues in the CDR3.

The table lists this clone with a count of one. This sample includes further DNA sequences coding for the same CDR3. CDR3 in DNA: TGCGCCAGCAGTCTAGCGGGAGGGAGCTCCTACGAGCAGTACTTC. This translates into CASSLAGGSSYEQYF. The chain recombines TRBV5-1 with TRBJ2-7, with TRBD2 matching over 12 bases. From germline, CDR1 is SGHRS and CDR2 YFSETQ. The ends lost 5 bases at V and 0 bases at J; junction bases unmatched: 3. CDR3 length: 15 residues.

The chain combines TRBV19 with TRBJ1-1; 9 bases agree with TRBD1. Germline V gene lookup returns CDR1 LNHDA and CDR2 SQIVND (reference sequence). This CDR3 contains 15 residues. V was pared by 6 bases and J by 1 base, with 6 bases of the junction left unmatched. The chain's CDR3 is CASRSGTGRNTEAFF. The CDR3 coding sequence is TGTGCCAGTAGATCCGGGACAGGGAGGAACACTGAAGCTTTCTTT.

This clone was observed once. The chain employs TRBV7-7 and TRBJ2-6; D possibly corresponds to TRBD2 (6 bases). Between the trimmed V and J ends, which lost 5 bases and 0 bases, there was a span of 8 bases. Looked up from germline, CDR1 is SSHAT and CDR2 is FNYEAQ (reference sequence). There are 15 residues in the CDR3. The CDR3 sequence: CASSAGSSGANVLTF. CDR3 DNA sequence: TGTGCCAGCAGCGCGGGGTCCTCTGGGGCCAACGTCCTGACTTTC.

The CDR3 region has the DNA TGCAGCGTTTCAGGGGTGGTGCGGACTGAAGCTTTCTTT. This sequence encodes CSVSGVVRTEAFF. The V call is TRBV29-1, the J call TRBJ1-1; perhaps TRBD1 as D (6 bases). Germline loops: CDR1 SQVTM, CDR2 ANQGSEA. This CDR3 region has 13 residues. V was pared by 5 bases and J by 5 bases, with 15 bases between.

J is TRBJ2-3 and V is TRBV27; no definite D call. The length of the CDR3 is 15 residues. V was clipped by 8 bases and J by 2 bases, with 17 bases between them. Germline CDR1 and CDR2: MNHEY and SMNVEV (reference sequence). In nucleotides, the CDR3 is TGTGCCAGCGGTACCATCTGGCCCTCCACAGATACGCAGTATTTT. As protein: CASGTIWPSTDTQYF.

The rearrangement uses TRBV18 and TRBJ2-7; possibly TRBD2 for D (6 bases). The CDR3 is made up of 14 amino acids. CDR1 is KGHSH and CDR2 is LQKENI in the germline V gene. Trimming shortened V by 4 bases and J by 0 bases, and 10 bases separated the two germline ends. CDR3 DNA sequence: TGTGCCAGCTCACGAGCGACTAGCTCCTACGAGCAGTACTTC. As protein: CASSRATSSYEQYF.

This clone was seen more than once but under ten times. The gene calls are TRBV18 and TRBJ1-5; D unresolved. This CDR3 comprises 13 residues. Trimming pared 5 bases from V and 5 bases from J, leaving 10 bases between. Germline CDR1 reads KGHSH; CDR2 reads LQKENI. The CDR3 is CASSMALDQPQHF. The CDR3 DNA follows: TGTGCCAGCTCAATGGCCTTAGATCAGCCCCAGCATTTT.

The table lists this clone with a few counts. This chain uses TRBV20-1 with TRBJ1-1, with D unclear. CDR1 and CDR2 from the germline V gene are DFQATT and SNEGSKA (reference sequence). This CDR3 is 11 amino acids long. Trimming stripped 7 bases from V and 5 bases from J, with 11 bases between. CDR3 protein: CSGSGFTEAFF. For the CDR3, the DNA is TGCAGTGGTTCGGGGTTTACTGAAGCTTTCTTT.